Below, one TCR beta chain is given with its context. The antigen is undetermined. The data originate from a study of post-analysis software for immune sequencing data. Overall study results and limits: Significantly lower normalized Chao1 diversity was found in patients with multiple sclerosis relative to controls.

V lost 3 bases and J 7 bases, leaving 18 bases between the germline ends. This CDR3 has 15 amino acids. cDNA libraries for TCR beta contained unique molecular identifiers. TCRdb recomputed calls from the PCR reads with MiXCR, one row per CDR3 protein. The table has around 160,000 distinct CDR3 sequences, about 37% seen once. The receptor was derived from a girl under 18 with multiple sclerosis. The chain uses TRBV12-3 or TRBV12-4 and TRBJ2-5; D is possibly TRBD1 (6 bases). Source: blood, taken after autologous hematopoietic stem cell transplantation. The CDR3 DNA sequence: TGTGCCAGCAGTTTCTGGTGGACAGAGAAAGGGACCCAGTACTTC. Encoded protein: CASSFWWTEKGTQYF.